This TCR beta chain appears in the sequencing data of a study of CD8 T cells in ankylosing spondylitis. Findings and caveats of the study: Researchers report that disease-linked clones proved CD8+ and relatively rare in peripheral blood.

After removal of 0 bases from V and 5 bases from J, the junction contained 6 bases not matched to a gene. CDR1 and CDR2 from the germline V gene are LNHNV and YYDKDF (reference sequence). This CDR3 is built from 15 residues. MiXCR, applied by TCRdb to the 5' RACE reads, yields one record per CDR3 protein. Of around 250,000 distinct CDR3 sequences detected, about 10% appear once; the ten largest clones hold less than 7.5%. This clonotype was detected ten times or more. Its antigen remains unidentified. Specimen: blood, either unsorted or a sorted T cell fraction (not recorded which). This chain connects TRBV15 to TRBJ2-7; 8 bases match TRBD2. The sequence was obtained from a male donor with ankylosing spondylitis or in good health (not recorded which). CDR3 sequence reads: CATSRDRLAMHEQYF. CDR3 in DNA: TGTGCCACCAGCAGAGATAGACTAGCGATGCACGAGCAGTACTTC.